Listed below are T cell receptor beta chains from one sample, sequenced in a study of blood T cell repertoires in COVID-19. Some clones are missing from TCRdb's copy, which holds only in-frame ones; the method was immunoSEQ multiplex PCR. This sample yields 98,000 or so clones, of which approximately 87% are seen a single time; 15% belongs to the top ten. The sample taken for sequencing was peripheral blood. These receptors were obtained from a middle-aged man with acute or convalescent COVID-19. CDR3s include the opening cysteine and the closing phenylalanine or tryptophan. A D gene is named only where the DNA matches it firmly. Some rows have no size entry. The others give once, few or many, or a class for an expanded clone.

TRBJ2-5 | TRBV15 | - | - | CATSLDRRKETQYF | TGTGCCACCAGCTTAGACAGGAGAAAAGAGACCCAGTACTTC
TRBJ1-3 | TRBV14 | - | - | CASSPMGGEVSGNTIYF | TGTGCCAGCAGTCCCATGGGGGGGGAAGTCTCTGGAAACACCATATATTTT
TRBJ1-5 | TRBV6-5 | - | - | CASSYHDRNSNQPQHF | TGTGCCAGCAGTTACCACGACAGAAATAGCAATCAGCCCCAGCATTTT
TRBJ1-5 | TRBV16 | - | - | CASSQLAQPQHF | TGTGCCAGCAGCCAATTGGCTCAGCCCCAGCATTTT
TRBJ2-2 | TRBV9 | - | TRBD2 | CASSVTSGSGTGELFF | TGTGCCAGCAGCGTCACTAGCGGGAGTGGCACCGGGGAGCTGTTTTTT
TRBJ2-7 | TRBV30 | - | - | CAWSLETTHEQYF | TGTGCCTGGAGTCTTGAAACTACCCACGAGCAGTACTTC
TRBJ1-3 | TRBV10-3 | - | TRBD1 | CAIRDTSLRDRTSILRF | TGTGCCATCAGAGATACCAGCCTTCGGGACAGAACCTCTATCTTGCGATTT
TRBJ2-2 | TRBV3-1/TRBV3-2 | - | TRBD1 | CASSQRDKGATGELFF | TGTGCCAGCAGCCAACGAGATAAGGGGGCGACCGGGGAGCTGTTTTTT
TRBJ2-1 | TRBV10-1 | - | - | CASSDIRGSSYNEQFF | TGCGCCAGCAGTGATATCCGGGGGAGCTCCTACAATGAGCAGTTCTTC
TRBJ2-1 | TRBV10-3 | - | TRBD2 | CAIRQGLNNEQFF | TGTGCCATCAGGCAGGGACTAAACAATGAGCAGTTCTTC
TRBJ2-3 | TRBV6-5 | few | - | CASRSPRSTDTQYF | TGTGCCAGCAGGTCGCCCCGGAGCACAGATACGCAGTATTTT
TRBJ2-7 | TRBV19 | - | - | CASSPQMIPSYEQYF | TGTGCCAGTAGTCCCCAGATGATCCCTTCCTACGAGCAGTACTTC
TRBJ1-1 | TRBV19 | - | TRBD1 | CASSLPGQGTEAFF | TGTGCCAGTAGTTTGCCGGGACAGGGCACTGAAGCTTTCTTT
TRBJ2-5 | TRBV30 | - | TRBD2 | CASGLAIETQYF | TGTGCCTCGGGACTAGCGATTGAGACCCAGTACTTC
TRBJ1-5 | TRBV4-1 | - | TRBD1 | CASSQEGTGFNQPQHF | TGCGCCAGCAGCCAAGAAGGGACAGGGTTCAATCAGCCCCAGCATTTT
TRBJ1-5 | TRBV28 | - | - | CASSRGPRSQPQHF | TGTGCCAGCAGCCGAGGGCCTCGTTCTCAGCCCCAGCATTTT
TRBJ1-2 | TRBV6-1 | - | - | CASSEERWVQGSYGYTF | TGTGCCAGCAGTGAAGAAAGATGGGTACAGGGCTCCTATGGCTACACCTTC
TRBJ2-5 | TRBV5-6 | - | TRBD2 | CASSLVGGQETQYF | TGTGCCAGCAGCTTGGTGGGGGGGCAAGAGACCCAGTACTTC
TRBJ2-2 | TRBV9 | - | - | CASRRGNGNTGELFF | TGTGCCAGCAGGAGAGGTAACGGGAACACCGGGGAGCTGTTTTTT
TRBJ2-2 | TRBV19 | once | - | CATGSVGRTGELFF | TGTGCCACCGGATCTGTGGGCCGAACCGGGGAGCTGTTTTTT
TRBJ2-5 | TRBV5-1 | - | - | CASSLGGGLRTETQYF | TGCGCCAGCAGCTTGGGTGGGGGACTGAGAACAGAGACCCAGTACTTC
TRBJ2-7 | TRBV6-5 | once | TRBD1 | CASSRQGVGSYEQYF | TGTGCCAGCAGTAGACAGGGGGTAGGGTCCTACGAGCAGTACTTC
TRBJ2-2 | TRBV5-1 | - | TRBD1 | CASSDTGGSGTGELFF | TGCGCCAGCAGCGACACAGGGGGCTCGGGCACCGGGGAGCTGTTTTTT
TRBJ1-5 | TRBV18 | - | - | CASSPPAGSHGNQPQHF | TGTGCCAGCTCACCACCCGCAGGGTCCCATGGCAATCAGCCCCAGCATTTT
TRBJ2-1 | TRBV6-4 | - | - | CASSDLGGNDEQFF | TGTGCCAGCAGTGACCTCGGAGGGAACGATGAGCAGTTCTTC
TRBJ2-7 | TRBV7-8 | - | TRBD1 | CASSRGQGWATGYEQYF | TGTGCCAGCAGCCGCGGACAGGGGTGGGCCACGGGCTACGAGCAGTACTTC
TRBJ2-1 | TRBV3-1/TRBV3-2 | - | TRBD2 | CASSQEIMGLENEQFF | TGTGCCAGCAGCCAAGAAATAATGGGACTAGAGAATGAGCAGTTCTTC
TRBJ2-7 | TRBV6-6 | - | TRBD1 | CASSSTLDRAVNEQYF | TGTGCCAGCAGTTCCACCTTGGACAGGGCGGTGAACGAGCAGTACTTC
TRBJ2-5 | TRBV30 | - | - | CAWSVGGGETQYF | TGTGCCTGGAGTGTAGGTGGAGGGGAGACCCAGTACTTC
TRBJ2-1 | TRBV9 | - | - | CASGQGSSYNEQFF | TGTGCCAGCGGGCAGGGGAGCTCCTACAATGAGCAGTTCTTC
TRBJ1-5 | TRBV11-2 | - | - | CASSLGPRGYSNQPQHF | TGTGCCAGCAGCTTAGGTCCGCGAGGCTATAGCAATCAGCCCCAGCATTTT
TRBJ1-5 | TRBV28 | - | - | CASRTGTTNQPQHF | TGTGCCAGCAGAACAGGGACAACCAATCAGCCCCAGCATTTT
TRBJ2-7 | TRBV11-2 | - | TRBD2 | CASSSLGLAGDYYEQYF | TGTGCCAGCAGCTCCCTTGGACTAGCGGGAGACTACTACGAGCAGTACTTC
TRBJ1-1 | TRBV6-4 | - | - | CASSEAGESTEAFF | TGTGCCAGCAGTGAAGCAGGGGAGAGCACTGAAGCTTTCTTT
TRBJ2-5 | TRBV15 | - | - | CATSRSQETQYF | TGTGCCACCTCAAGGAGCCAAGAGACCCAGTACTTC
TRBJ1-2 | TRBV27 | - | TRBD1 | CASGTRQGALGYTF | TGTGCCAGCGGCACCAGACAGGGGGCTCTTGGCTACACCTTC
TRBJ1-2 | TRBV18 | - | - | CASSYDRFQGYTF | TGTGCCAGCTCATATGACAGATTCCAAGGCTACACCTTC
TRBJ2-1 | TRBV5-1 | - | TRBD2 | CASSSSGRAGNNEQFF | TGCGCCAGCAGCTCTAGCGGGAGGGCGGGTAACAATGAGCAGTTCTTC
TRBJ2-7 | TRBV24-1 | - | - | CATSDPPSYEQYF | TGTGCCACCAGTGATCCGCCGAGCTACGAGCAGTACTTC
TRBJ2-1 | TRBV28 | medium-sized | - | CASSLNGRNNEQFF | TGTGCCAGCAGTTTAAATGGGAGAAACAATGAGCAGTTCTTC
TRBJ2-7 | TRBV10-2 | - | - | CASYYHRESYEQYF | TGCGCCAGCTACTACCACAGGGAATCCTACGAGCAGTACTTC
TRBJ2-1 | TRBV2 | - | TRBD2 | CASRDSSGSWNEQFF | TGTGCCAGCAGGGATTCTAGCGGGAGTTGGAATGAGCAGTTCTTC
TRBJ1-2 | TRBV28 | - | - | CASSLQGPYTF | TGTGCCAGCAGTTTACAGGGCCCCTACACCTTC
TRBJ2-7 | TRBV5-5 | once | TRBD1 | CASSLTGFNEQYF | TGTGCCAGCAGCCTGACAGGGTTCAACGAGCAGTACTTC
TRBJ2-2 | TRBV5-1 | - | TRBD1 | CASSLIHGTGEYYGELFF | TGCGCCAGCAGCCTGATTCATGGGACAGGGGAATATTACGGGGAGCTGTTTTTT
TRBJ2-5 | TRBV21-1 | - | - | CASSKESSAAGFQETQYF | TGTGCCAGCAGCAAAGAAAGTTCAGCGGCGGGATTCCAAGAGACCCAGTACTTC
TRBJ1-1 | TRBV29-1 | once | TRBD1 | CSVGGRDSLSLGGAFF | TGCAGCGTTGGGGGTCGGGACAGCTTATCGCTCGGTGGAGCTTTCTTT
TRBJ2-3 | TRBV28 | - | - | CASSLESTDTQYF | TGTGCCAGCAGTTTAGAGAGCACAGATACGCAGTATTTT
TRBJ1-4 | TRBV5-1 | once | - | CASSFTGLNEKLFF | TGCGCCAGCAGCTTTACAGGGCTCAATGAAAAACTGTTTTTT
TRBJ1-2 | TRBV18 | - | - | CASSRTEDYGYTF | TGTGCCAGCTCAAGGACAGAGGACTATGGCTACACCTTC
TRBJ1-1 | TRBV10-3 | - | - | CAISESRGRNTEAFF | TGTGCCATCAGTGAGTCCCGGGGGAGAAACACTGAAGCTTTCTTT